One sample yielded the 5 T cell receptor beta chains listed below, sequenced in a study of identical twins' blood T cells. TCRdb recomputed calls from the 5' RACE reads with MiXCR, one row per CDR3 protein. The repertoire holds 300,000 to 450,000 distinct CDR3 sequences, with about 28% as singletons. The sequenced sample was PBMCs. These receptors all stem from a woman aged 18-49 years in good health.

A remark on this clonotype: This may be a read error, as it is one base from a much larger clone. CDR3 bases: TGTGCCATCATTGACACCGGGGAGCTGTTTTTT. Amino acid sequence: CAIIDTGELFF. The chain links TRBV10-3 to TRBJ2-2, with no clear D. CDR3 length equals 11 residues. Per the germline V gene, CDR1 is ENHRY and CDR2 is SYGVKD. V gave up 7 bases and J gave up 3 bases, with 3 bases separating them.

This clonotype has a handful of counts. The rearrangement joins TRBV20-1 to TRBJ1-5, with D perhaps TRBD1 (5 bases). Germline V gene sequence: CDR1 DFQATT, CDR2 SNEGSKA (reference sequence). Trimming shortened V by 6 bases and J by 9 bases, and 18 bases separated the two germline ends. The CDR3 has 13 amino acids. This CDR3 reads CSADTGLNGPQHF. In DNA, the CDR3 is TGCAGTGCGGATACAGGTCTCAACGGGCCCCAGCATTTT.

V and J are TRBV5-1 and TRBJ1-1; possible D gene TRBD1, 6 bases. Trimming cost V 4 bases and J 5 bases, with 18 bases left between them. Germline CDR1 and CDR2: SGHRS and YFSETQ. This CDR3 is 15 amino acids long. CDR3: CASSGFGGADTEAFF. The CDR3 DNA reads TGCGCCAGCAGCGGCTTTGGGGGGGCAGATACTGAAGCTTTCTTT.

The chain has TRBV3-1 and TRBJ1-5, with 7 bases fitting TRBD1. V was clipped by 1 base and J by 5 bases; unmatched bases: 5. From germline, CDR1 is LGHDT and CDR2 YNNKEL (reference sequence). CDR3 size: 15 residues. CDR3 residues: CASSQGTGAYQPQHF. The CDR3 DNA sequence: TGTGCCAGCAGCCAAGGGACAGGCGCCTATCAGCCCCAGCATTTT.

This clonotype occurred a few times. The rearrangement uses TRBV3-1 and TRBJ2-7; 9 nucleotides align to TRBD1. CDR1 is LGHDT and CDR2 is YNNKEL in the germline V gene (reference sequence). V was pared by 4 bases and J by 2 bases, with 6 bases of the junction left unmatched. The CDR3 runs to 15 residues. The CDR3 region is CASSPWTGATYEQYF. CDR3 bases: TGTGCCAGCAGCCCCTGGACAGGGGCTACCTACGAGCAGTACTTC.